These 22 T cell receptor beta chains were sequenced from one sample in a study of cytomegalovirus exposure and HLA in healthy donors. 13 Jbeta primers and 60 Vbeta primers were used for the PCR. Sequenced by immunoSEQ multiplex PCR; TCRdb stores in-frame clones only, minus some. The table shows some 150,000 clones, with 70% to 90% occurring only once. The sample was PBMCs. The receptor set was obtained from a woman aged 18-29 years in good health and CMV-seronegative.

This CDR3 reads CASSSIGTEAFF. CDR3 bases: TGTGCCAGCAGCTCAATCGGCACTGAAGCTTTCTTT. The chain links TRBV27 to TRBJ1-1; D unclear. The CDR3 is made up of 12 amino acids. The germline V gene encodes CDR1 MNHEY and CDR2 SMNVEV (reference sequence). Trimming took off 6 bases at V and 4 bases at J, with 9 bases between the two ends.

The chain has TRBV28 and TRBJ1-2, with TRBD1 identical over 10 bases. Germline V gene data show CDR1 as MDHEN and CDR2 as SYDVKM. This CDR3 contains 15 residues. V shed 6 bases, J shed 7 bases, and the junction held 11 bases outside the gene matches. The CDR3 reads CASRRQGAPVGGYTF. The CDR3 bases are TGTGCCAGCAGAAGACAGGGGGCGCCGGTAGGTGGCTACACCTTC.

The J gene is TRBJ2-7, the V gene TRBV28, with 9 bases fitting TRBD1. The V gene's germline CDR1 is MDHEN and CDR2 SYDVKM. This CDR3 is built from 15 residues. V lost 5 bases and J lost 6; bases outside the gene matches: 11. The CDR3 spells CASSGLGQGYSEQYF. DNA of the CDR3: TGTGCCAGCAGTGGCTTAGGACAGGGGTATAGCGAGCAGTACTTC.

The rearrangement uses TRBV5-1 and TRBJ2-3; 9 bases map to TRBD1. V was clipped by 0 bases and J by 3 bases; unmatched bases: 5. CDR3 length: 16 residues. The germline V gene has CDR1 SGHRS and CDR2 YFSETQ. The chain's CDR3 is CASSLGDRAETDTQYF. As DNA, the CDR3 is TGCGCCAGCAGCTTGGGGGACAGGGCGGAAACAGATACGCAGTATTTT.

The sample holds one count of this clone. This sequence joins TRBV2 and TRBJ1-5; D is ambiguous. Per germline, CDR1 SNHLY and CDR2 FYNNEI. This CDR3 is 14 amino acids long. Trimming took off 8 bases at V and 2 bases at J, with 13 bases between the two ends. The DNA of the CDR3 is TGTGCCAGCCTTGCTCAGGAGGGCAATCAGCCCCAGCATTTT. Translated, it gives CASLAQEGNQPQHF.

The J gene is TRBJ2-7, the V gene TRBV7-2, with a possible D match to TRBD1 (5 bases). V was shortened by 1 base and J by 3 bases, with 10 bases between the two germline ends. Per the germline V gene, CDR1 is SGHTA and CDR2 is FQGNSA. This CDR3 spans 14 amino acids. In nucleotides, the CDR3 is TGTGCCAGCAGCTTAGGGCAGGGAATCTACGAGCAGTACTTC. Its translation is CASSLGQGIYEQYF. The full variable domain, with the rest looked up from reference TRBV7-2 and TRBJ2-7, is GAGVSQSPSNKVTEKGKDVELRCDPISGHTALYWYRQSLGQGLEFLIYFQGNSAPDKSGLPSDRFSAERTGGSVSTLTIQRTQQEDSAVYLCASSLGQGIYEQYFGPGTRLTVT.

The chain's CDR3 is CASGRTGMFTNGDEQYF. The CDR3 DNA sequence: TGTGCCAGCGGTCGGACAGGGATGTTCACTAATGGGGACGAGCAGTACTTC. The rearrangement joins TRBV21-1 to TRBJ2-7; the table calls TRBD1, which could not be checked here. TRBV21-1 is flagged as a pseudogene. The CDR3 is 17 residues long.

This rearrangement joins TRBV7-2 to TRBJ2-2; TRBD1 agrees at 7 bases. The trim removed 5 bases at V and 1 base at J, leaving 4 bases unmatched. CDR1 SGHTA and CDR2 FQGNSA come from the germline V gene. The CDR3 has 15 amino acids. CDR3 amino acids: CASSAGGRNTGELFF. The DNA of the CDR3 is TGTGCCAGCAGCGCAGGGGGAAGGAACACCGGGGAGCTGTTTTTT.

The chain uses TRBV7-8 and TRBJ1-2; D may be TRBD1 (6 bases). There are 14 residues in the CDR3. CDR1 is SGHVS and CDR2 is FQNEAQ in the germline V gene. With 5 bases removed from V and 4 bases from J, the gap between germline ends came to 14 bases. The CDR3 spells CASSRQAKTYGYTF. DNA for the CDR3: TGTGCCAGCAGCCGACAGGCGAAGACCTATGGCTACACCTTC.

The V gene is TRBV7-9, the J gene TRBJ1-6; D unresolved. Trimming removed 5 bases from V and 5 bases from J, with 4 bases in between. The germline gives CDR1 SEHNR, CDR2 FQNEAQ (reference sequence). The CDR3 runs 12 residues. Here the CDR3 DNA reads TGTGCCAGCAGCCCCAATAATTCACCCCTCCACTTT. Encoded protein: CASSPNNSPLHF.

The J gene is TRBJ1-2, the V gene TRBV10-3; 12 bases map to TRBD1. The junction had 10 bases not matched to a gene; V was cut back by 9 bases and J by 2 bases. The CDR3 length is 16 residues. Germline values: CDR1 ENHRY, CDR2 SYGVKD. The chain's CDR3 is CAMGSTGTGGNYGYTF. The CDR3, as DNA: TGTGCCATGGGGAGTACCGGGACAGGGGGCAACTATGGCTACACCTTC.

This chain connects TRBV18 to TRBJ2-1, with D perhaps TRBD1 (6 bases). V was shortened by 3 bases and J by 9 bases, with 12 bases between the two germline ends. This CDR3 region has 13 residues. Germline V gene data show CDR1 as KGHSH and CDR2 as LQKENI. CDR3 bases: TGTGCCAGCTCACCCACAGGGAACAGTGAGCAGTTCTTC. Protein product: CASSPTGNSEQFF. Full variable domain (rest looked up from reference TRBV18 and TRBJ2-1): NAGVMQNPRHLVRRRGQEARLRCSPMKGHSHVYWYRQLPEEGLKFMVYLQKENIIDESGMPKERFSAEFPKEGPSILRIQQVVRGDSAAYFCASSPTGNSEQFFGPGTRLTVL.

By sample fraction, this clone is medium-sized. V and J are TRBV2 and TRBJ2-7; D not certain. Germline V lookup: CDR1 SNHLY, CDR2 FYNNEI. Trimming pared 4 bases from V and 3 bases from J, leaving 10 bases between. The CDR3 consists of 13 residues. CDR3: CASSGALGYEQYF. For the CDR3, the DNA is TGTGCCAGCAGTGGGGCGCTGGGCTACGAGCAGTACTTC.

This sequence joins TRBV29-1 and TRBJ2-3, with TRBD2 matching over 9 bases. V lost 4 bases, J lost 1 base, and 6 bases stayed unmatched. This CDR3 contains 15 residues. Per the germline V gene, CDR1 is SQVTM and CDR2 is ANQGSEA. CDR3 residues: CSVVSLAGGTDTQYF. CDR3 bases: TGCAGCGTTGTATCGTTAGCGGGGGGCACAGATACGCAGTATTTT.

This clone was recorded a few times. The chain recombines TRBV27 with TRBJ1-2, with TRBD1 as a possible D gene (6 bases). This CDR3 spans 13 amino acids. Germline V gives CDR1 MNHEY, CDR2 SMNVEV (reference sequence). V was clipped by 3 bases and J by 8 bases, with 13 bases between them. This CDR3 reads CASSFSGVGGYTF. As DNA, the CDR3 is TGTGCCAGCAGTTTTTCAGGGGTGGGAGGCTACACCTTC.

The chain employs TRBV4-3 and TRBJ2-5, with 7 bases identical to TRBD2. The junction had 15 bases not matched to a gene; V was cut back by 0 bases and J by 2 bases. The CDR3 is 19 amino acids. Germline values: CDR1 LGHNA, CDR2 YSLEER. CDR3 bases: TGCGCCAGCAGCCAAGACCCCCCGCGAGGCGGGCGGGGGCAAGAGACCCAGTACTTC. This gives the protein CASSQDPPRGGRGQETQYF.

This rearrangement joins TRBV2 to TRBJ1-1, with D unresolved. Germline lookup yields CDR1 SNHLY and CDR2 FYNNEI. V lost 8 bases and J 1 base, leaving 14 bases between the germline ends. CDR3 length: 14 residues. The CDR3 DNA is TGTGCCAGCGCTGCGCGCGGCCGGAACACTGAAGCTTTCTTT. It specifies CASAARGRNTEAFF.

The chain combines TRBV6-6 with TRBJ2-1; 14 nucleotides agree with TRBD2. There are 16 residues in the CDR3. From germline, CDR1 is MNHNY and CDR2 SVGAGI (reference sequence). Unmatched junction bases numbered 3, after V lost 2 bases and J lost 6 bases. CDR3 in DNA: TGTGCCAGCAGTTACGGGACTAGCGGGGGTGGCAATGAGCAGTTCTTC. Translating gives CASSYGTSGGGNEQFF.

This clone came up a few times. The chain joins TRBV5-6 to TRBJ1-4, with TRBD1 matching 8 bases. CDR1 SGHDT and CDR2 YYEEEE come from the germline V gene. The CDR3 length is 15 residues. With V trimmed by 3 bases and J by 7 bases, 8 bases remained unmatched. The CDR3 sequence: CASSWTGSDSEKLFF. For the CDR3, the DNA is TGTGCCAGCAGCTGGACAGGGTCAGATTCTGAAAAACTGTTTTTT.

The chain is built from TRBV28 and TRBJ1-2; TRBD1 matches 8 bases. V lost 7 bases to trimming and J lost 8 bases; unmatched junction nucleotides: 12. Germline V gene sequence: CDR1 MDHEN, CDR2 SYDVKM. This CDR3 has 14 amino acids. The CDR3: CASTKQDRVGGYTF. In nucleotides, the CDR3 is TGTGCCAGCACCAAACAGGACAGGGTGGGGGGCTACACCTTC.

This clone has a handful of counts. The CDR3 sequence: CASSYKGQTYEQYF. DNA for the CDR3: TGCGCCAGCAGCTATAAAGGACAGACCTACGAGCAGTACTTC. The V gene is TRBV5-1, the J gene TRBJ2-7; a weak D match, TRBD1 (6 bases). Trimming shortened V by 3 bases and J by 2 bases, and 12 bases separated the two germline ends. Per the germline V gene, CDR1 is SGHRS and CDR2 is YFSETQ. The CDR3 has 14 amino acids.

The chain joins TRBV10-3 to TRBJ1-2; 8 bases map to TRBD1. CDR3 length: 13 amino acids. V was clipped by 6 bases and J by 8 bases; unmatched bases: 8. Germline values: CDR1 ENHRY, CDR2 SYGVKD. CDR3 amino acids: CAIRDTGQGGYTF. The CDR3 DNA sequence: TGTGCCATCAGAGATACAGGACAGGGAGGCTACACCTTC.